This T cell receptor (beta chain) comes out of a study of blood T cell repertoires in COVID-19. Study-wide context: There were acute and convalescent COVID-19 samples, and they came from the United States, Italy and Spain. PBMCs, B-cell-depleted T cells, or T cells provided the cDNA or gDNA that made up the material.

Only in-frame clones appear in the TCRdb table, and some are missing; sequencing was by immunoSEQ multiplex PCR. The table includes around 450,000 clones, approximately 90% detected once. CDR1 and CDR2 from the germline V gene are SGDLS and YYNGEE. Trimming cost V 3 bases and J 5 bases; bases outside gene matches: 10. The CDR3 loop spans 17 amino acids. The TCR comes from a woman aged 30 to 39 with acute or convalescent COVID-19. The chain couples TRBV9 to TRBJ2-3; 12 bases line up with TRBD2. The sample was peripheral blood. CDR3 DNA sequence: TGTGCCAGCAGCGACGGAGCTAGCGGGGGGGCCGGAGATACGCAGTATTTT. This gives the protein CASSDGASGGAGDTQYF. The complete variable domain, with remaining parts taken from reference TRBV9 and TRBJ2-3, reads DSGVTQTPKHLITATGQRVTLRCSPRSGDLSVYWYQQSLDQGLQFLIQYYNGEERAKGNILERFSAQQFPDLHSELNLSSLELGDSALYFCASSDGASGGAGDTQYFGPGTRLTVL.